The 7 T cell receptor beta chains listed next were all sequenced from one sample in a study of beta chain features in type 1 diabetes. These receptors have no identified antigens. Sequenced material consisted of expressed TCRB transcripts (all of the isolated RNA was reverse transcribed). Libraries were prepared by immunoSEQ multiplex PCR; TCRdb keeps only in-frame clonotypes and omits some of them. This table has 250,000 to 350,000 clones, 15% appearing once. Findings of the study overall: There was a moderate but significant shortening of TCRB CDR3s in all four CD4+ subsets of Type 1 diabetes patients.

Specimen: naive CD4+ T cells from blood. The receptors derive from a man aged 18 to 30 with type 1 diabetes.

This clone was seen only a few times. This sequence joins TRBV7-2 and TRBJ1-2, with TRBD1 matching 7 bases. Germline V lookup: CDR1 SGHTA, CDR2 FQGNSA. This CDR3 comprises 12 residues. The junction had 4 bases not matched to a gene; V was cut back by 5 bases and J by 7 bases. CDR3 nucleotide sequence: TGTGCCAGCAGCGGACAGGTCGTTGGCTACACCTTC. This codes for CASSGQVVGYTF.

The gene calls are TRBV7-2 and TRBJ2-7, with 8 positions matching TRBD1. Germline CDR1 SGHTA, CDR2 FQGNSA. V lost 0 bases and J lost 2; bases outside the gene matches: 3. This CDR3 region has 15 residues. The CDR3 reads CASSLAGQVTYEQYF. The CDR3 DNA is TGTGCCAGCAGCTTAGCGGGACAGGTAACCTACGAGCAGTACTTC.

This sequence joins TRBV18 and TRBJ1-1; 11 nucleotides line up with TRBD1. Germline lookup yields CDR1 KGHSH and CDR2 LQKENI. This CDR3 is built from 13 residues. V was pared by 5 bases and J by 6 bases, with 2 bases of the junction left unmatched. CDR3 sequence reads: CASSSGQGAEAFF. The CDR3 nucleotides are TGTGCCAGCTCATCGGGACAGGGGGCTGAAGCTTTCTTT. The full variable domain, its missing parts supplied by reference TRBV18 and TRBJ1-1, is NAGVMQNPRHLVRRRGQEARLRCSPMKGHSHVYWYRQLPEEGLKFMVYLQKENIIDESGMPKERFSAEFPKEGPSILRIQQVVRGDSAAYFCASSSGQGAEAFFGQGTRLTVV.

The chain carries TRBV18 and TRBJ2-7; no reliable D call. Trimming took off 1 base at V and 7 bases at J, with 11 bases between the two ends. The CDR3 is made up of 13 amino acids. The germline gives CDR1 KGHSH, CDR2 LQKENI. The CDR3 spells CASSPLSSAEQYF. The CDR3 DNA is TGTGCCAGCTCACCACTTTCGTCCGCGGAGCAGTACTTC.

This clone turned up a few times. V is TRBV5-1 and J is TRBJ2-5; 9 positions agree with TRBD1. The CDR3 consists of 13 residues. The germline gives CDR1 SGHRS, CDR2 YFSETQ. V lost 3 bases, J lost 5 bases, and 2 bases stayed unmatched. CDR3 amino acids: CASSSGQGETQYF. DNA for the CDR3: TGCGCCAGCAGCTCCGGACAGGGGGAGACCCAGTACTTC.

The chain combines TRBV6-5 with TRBJ1-2; possibly TRBD1 for D (5 bases). Germline V gives CDR1 MNHEY, CDR2 SVGAGI. The CDR3 is made up of 14 amino acids. Trimming took 0 bases from V and 5 from J, leaving 10 bases between them. The CDR3 protein is CASSYSTGGYGYTF. In DNA form, the CDR3 reads TGTGCCAGCAGTTACTCTACGGGGGGTTATGGCTACACCTTC.

This clone was found a few times. The rearrangement uses TRBV7-9 and TRBJ2-3; TRBD1 matches 12 bases. The CDR3 spans 16 residues. V shed 4 bases and J 1 base; nucleotides not matched to a gene: 3. Germline CDR1 and CDR2: SEHNR and FQNEAQ (reference sequence). The CDR3 here is CASSSGTGGRTDTQYF. In DNA form, the CDR3 reads TGTGCCAGCAGCTCCGGGACAGGGGGCCGCACAGATACGCAGTATTTT.